The 11 T cell receptor beta chains in this list originate from one sample, sequenced in a study of beta chain features in type 1 diabetes. No antigen has been identified for these receptors. The study, taken as a whole, reports: Researchers report that Type 1 diabetes patients had moderately but significantly shorter TCRB CDR3s across all four CD4+ subsets.

The investigators reverse transcribed all of the isolated RNA, so they sequenced expressed TCRB transcripts. Only in-frame clones appear in the TCRdb table, and some are missing; sequencing was by immunoSEQ multiplex PCR. In the table there are 640,000 or so clones, roughly 13% of which are singletons. The source material was naive CD4+ T cells from blood. These receptor sequences come from a man aged 18 to 29 with type 1 diabetes.

This clone was detected a few times. V usage is TRBV7-2 and J usage is TRBJ1-5; D not certain. Germline V gene data show CDR1 as SGHTA and CDR2 as FQGNSA. Trimming cost V 1 base and J 6 bases, with 7 bases left between them. The CDR3 is made up of 13 amino acids. The CDR3 sequence is CASSLDVGQPQHF. For the CDR3, the DNA is TGTGCCAGCAGCTTAGATGTTGGTCAGCCCCAGCATTTT.

J is TRBJ2-7 and V is TRBV5-1; D unresolved. CDR3 length equals 13 residues. Trimming cost V 4 bases and J 4 bases, with 12 bases left between them. CDR1 and CDR2 (germline): SGHRS, YFSETQ. This CDR3 is CASSLGPEYEQYF. The CDR3 DNA sequence: TGCGCCAGCAGCCTTGGACCCGAATACGAGCAGTACTTC.

The chain joins TRBV7-2 to TRBJ2-5; 7 bases map to TRBD2. V dropped 5 bases and J dropped 5; count of bases not matched to a gene: 14. CDR1 is SGHTA and CDR2 is FQGNSA in the germline V gene. CDR3 length equals 16 residues. CDR3 sequence reads: CASSPGTIRVGETQYF. In DNA form, the CDR3 reads TGTGCCAGCAGCCCCGGGACTATCAGGGTGGGGGAGACCCAGTACTTC.

A few counts support this clone. The sample has other DNA sequences that encode this CDR3 too. The genes are TRBV20-1 and TRBJ2-1; D ambiguous. The CDR3 covers 10 residues. Germline V gene sequence: CDR1 DFQATT, CDR2 SNEGSKA (reference sequence). V was shortened by 3 bases and J by 7 bases, with 4 bases between the two germline ends. The CDR3 region is CSASRNEQFF. In nucleotides, the CDR3 is TGCAGTGCTAGTCGTAATGAGCAGTTCTTC.

About this clone itself: The same CDR3 also results from other DNA sequences found in this sample. J is TRBJ2-7 and V is TRBV18; 10 bases fit TRBD1. V lost 2 bases, J lost 2 bases, and 0 bases stayed unmatched. The germline V gene has CDR1 KGHSH and CDR2 LQKENI. This CDR3 region has 14 residues. This chain's CDR3 is CASSPGTGAYEQYF. CDR3 nucleotide sequence: TGTGCCAGCTCACCAGGGACAGGGGCCTACGAGCAGTACTTC. Looking up the rest from reference TRBV18 and TRBJ2-7 gives the full variable domain: NAGVMQNPRHLVRRRGQEARLRCSPMKGHSHVYWYRQLPEEGLKFMVYLQKENIIDESGMPKERFSAEFPKEGPSILRIQQVVRGDSAAYFCASSPGTGAYEQYFGPGTRLTVT.

A few counts support this clone. The chain couples TRBV14 to TRBJ2-5; no clear D. V lost 1 base to trimming and J lost 5 bases, with 14 bases between them. CDR3 length: 15 amino acids. Germline V gene sequence: CDR1 SGHDN, CDR2 FVKESK. The chain's CDR3 is CASSQVGSVGETQYF. CDR3 DNA: TGTGCCAGCAGCCAAGTGGGGTCCGTCGGGGAGACCCAGTACTTC.

This clone was counted only a few times. The CDR3 loop is CASSLGTVYYGYTF. CDR3 DNA: TGCGCCAGCAGCTTGGGGACTGTGTACTATGGCTACACCTTC. The rearrangement links TRBV5-1 to TRBJ1-2, with unresolved D. The CDR3 length is 14 residues. V gave up 0 bases and J gave up 3 bases, with 9 bases separating them. Germline values: CDR1 SGHRS, CDR2 YFSETQ. Drawing the rest from reference TRBV5-1 and TRBJ1-2, the complete variable domain is KAGVTQTPRYLIKTRGQQVTLSCSPISGHRSVSWYQQTPGQGLQFLFEYFSETQRNKGNFPGRFSGRQFSNSRSEMNVSTLELGDSALYLCASSLGTVYYGYTFGSGTRLTVV.

This sequence joins TRBV30 and TRBJ1-2; D remains ambiguous. Germline CDR1 is GTSNPN and CDR2 is SVGIG (reference sequence). V lost 0 bases, J lost 5 bases, and 13 bases lay in between. The CDR3 has 14 residues. DNA of the CDR3: TGTGCCTGGAGTGTACTTGGAGAGGCGTATGGCTACACCTTC. This translates into CAWSVLGEAYGYTF.

V gene TRBV5-1 combines with J gene TRBJ2-1; 16 positions agree with TRBD2. Trimming removed 4 bases from V and 12 bases from J; junction bases left unmatched: 16. The CDR3 is 18 residues long. The germline V gene encodes CDR1 SGHRS and CDR2 YFSETQ. CDR3 sequence reads: CASSEGLAGGPPGFAQFF. As DNA, the CDR3 is TGCGCCAGCAGCGAGGGACTAGCGGGAGGGCCCCCAGGGTTTGCGCAGTTCTTC.

The rearrangement uses TRBV6-5 and TRBJ1-5; TRBD1 matches at 7 bases. V lost 6 bases, J lost 2 bases, and 4 bases stayed unmatched. CDR1 MNHEY and CDR2 SVGAGI come from the germline V gene. The CDR3 spans 14 residues. The CDR3: CASRGRGGNQPQHF. The CDR3 DNA is TGTGCCAGCAGGGGCAGGGGGGGCAATCAGCCCCAGCATTTT.

This clone appeared a few times. The genes are TRBV30 and TRBJ1-4; D not certain. Germline V lookup: CDR1 GTSNPN, CDR2 SVGIG (reference sequence). Trimming shortened V by 1 base and J by 3 bases, and 6 bases separated the two germline ends. CDR3 size: 13 residues. The CDR3 reads CAWSGQANEKLFF. The CDR3 DNA is TGTGCCTGGAGTGGGCAGGCTAATGAAAAACTGTTTTTT.